The 24 T cell receptor beta chains given below trace back to one sample, sequenced in a study of control samples from healthy donors and cancer patients. This table comes from immunoSEQ multiplex PCR, and its TCRdb copy is limited to in-frame clones, with some not included. The sample has around 170,000 clones; 70% to 90% are singletons. The specimen sequenced was blood. The receptors originated from a woman in her twenties or thirties in good health.

V and J are TRBV25-1 and TRBJ2-2; TRBD2 matches 8 bases. This CDR3 has 15 amino acids. Germline V CDR1 and CDR2: MGHDK, SYGVNS. J was trimmed by 5 bases and V by 8 bases; bases with no gene match: 10. CDR3 coding DNA: TGTGCCAGCCAGCAGCGCGGGGGGCGAACCGGGGAGCTGTTTTTT. This codes for CASQQRGGRTGELFF.

V and J are TRBV5-1 and TRBJ1-6; 7 bases are a match to TRBD1. The length of the CDR3 is 16 residues. Trimming at V came to 0 bases and at J to 7 bases, leaving 7 bases not matched to a gene. Germline V gene sequence: CDR1 SGHRS, CDR2 YFSETQ. CDR3 loop: CASSLGWGQKNSPLHF. The CDR3 DNA is TGCGCCAGCAGCTTGGGCTGGGGACAGAAGAATTCACCCCTCCACTTT.

The chain links TRBV6-1 to TRBJ1-2, with D possibly TRBD1 on 5 matching bases. CDR1 is MNHNS, CDR2 SASEGT, per germline. The CDR3 covers 16 residues. Trimming pared 2 bases from V and 8 bases from J, leaving 21 bases between. CDR3 nucleotide sequence: TGTGCCAGCAGTGAACTGGCAGGGACTCCTCTGCTCGGCTACACCTTC. It is translated as CASSELAGTPLLGYTF.

In its sample, this clone was seen a few times. The chain is built from TRBV19 and TRBJ1-2; 10 nucleotides line up with TRBD1. Germline values: CDR1 LNHDA, CDR2 SQIVND (reference sequence). The CDR3 runs 13 residues. V lost 4 bases, J lost 6 bases, and 2 bases stayed unmatched. The CDR3 protein is CASSSGQGDGYTF. CDR3 sequence (DNA): TGTGCCAGTAGTAGCGGACAGGGGGATGGCTACACCTTC.

This clone has just a few counts. The chain employs TRBV29-1 and TRBJ2-2; D might be TRBD1 (5 bases). CDR1 and CDR2 from the germline V gene are SQVTM and ANQGSEA. This CDR3 has 15 amino acids. Trimming stripped 3 bases from V and 1 base from J, with 12 bases between. CDR3 nucleotide sequence: TGCAGCGTTGACCCAGGGCCCAAGAACACCGGGGAGCTGTTTTTT. Encoded protein: CSVDPGPKNTGELFF.

The chain links TRBV10-3 to TRBJ1-2; D is unresolved. V dropped 8 bases and J dropped 3 bases, with 13 bases sitting between them. Germline CDR1 is ENHRY and CDR2 is SYGVKD. This CDR3 region has 13 residues. The CDR3 DNA reads TGTGCCATCGCGCCGGCCGCCGACTATGGCTACACCTTC. Protein product: CAIAPAADYGYTF.

The chain uses TRBV28 and TRBJ2-7, with 10 positions matching TRBD2. Looked up from germline, CDR1 is MDHEN and CDR2 is SYDVKM. The junction had 8 bases not matched to a gene; V was cut back by 6 bases and J by 0 bases. The CDR3 sequence is 16 residues long. For the CDR3, the DNA is TGTGCCAGCAGCGCTGTCTCTAGCGGGAGCTCCTACGAGCAGTACTTC. This sequence encodes CASSAVSSGSSYEQYF.

V gene TRBV7-9 combines with J gene TRBJ2-3; D may be TRBD2 (6 bases). V gave up 1 base and J gave up 0 bases, with 17 bases separating them. This CDR3 has 18 amino acids. Per the germline V gene, CDR1 is SEHNR and CDR2 is FQNEAQ (reference sequence). The CDR3 protein is CASSLVRERFGSTDTQYF. The DNA of the CDR3 is TGTGCCAGCAGCTTAGTACGGGAGCGGTTTGGTAGCACAGATACGCAGTATTTT.

The genes are TRBV5-1 and TRBJ2-3; no definite D call. The germline gives CDR1 SGHRS, CDR2 YFSETQ. The CDR3 contains 13 residues. V was clipped by 2 bases and J by 4 bases, with 8 bases between them. The CDR3 bases are TGCGCCAGCAGCTTCGGACCGCCAGATACGCAGTATTTT. It translates to CASSFGPPDTQYF.

This rearrangement joins TRBV2 to TRBJ2-3; no definite D call. The CDR3 runs 13 residues. Trimming removed 4 bases at V and 4 bases at J, with 9 bases between. In germline, CDR1 is SNHLY, CDR2 FYNNEI. The CDR3: CASSALRPDTQYF. The CDR3 DNA is TGTGCCAGCAGTGCATTACGGCCAGATACGCAGTATTTT.

The rearrangement links TRBV2 to TRBJ1-2; possible D gene TRBD1, 5 bases. Trimming shortened V by 5 bases and J by 5 bases, and 15 bases separated the two germline ends. Germline V lookup: CDR1 SNHLY, CDR2 FYNNEI. The CDR3 contains 14 residues. The CDR3 loop reads CASSSDSSTYGYTF. The CDR3 region has the DNA TGTGCCAGCAGTTCTGACAGTTCAACGTATGGCTACACCTTC.

This chain connects TRBV6-1 to TRBJ1-5; D perhaps matches TRBD1 (5 bases). The CDR3 extends over 19 amino acids. The V end lost 2 bases, the J end lost 5 bases, and 25 bases lay between the germline ends. Germline assignment: CDR1 MNHNS and CDR2 SASEGT. The CDR3 bases are TGTGCCAGCAGTGAACTTGGTCAGGGAGTAAATGTTTTATATCAGCCCCAGCATTTT. Translating gives CASSELGQGVNVLYQPQHF.

This chain connects TRBV7-2 to TRBJ2-3; D is undetermined. Germline-derived CDR1 and CDR2 are SGHTA and FQGNSA. The CDR3 runs 16 residues. V was clipped by 1 base and J by 2 bases, with 13 bases between them. The chain's CDR3 is CASSLVQADNTDTQYF. The DNA of the CDR3 is TGTGCCAGCAGCTTAGTCCAGGCAGACAACACAGATACGCAGTATTTT. The complete variable domain, with remaining parts taken from reference TRBV7-2 and TRBJ2-3, reads GAGVSQSPSNKVTEKGKDVELRCDPISGHTALYWYRQSLGQGLEFLIYFQGNSAPDKSGLPSDRFSAERTGGSVSTLTIQRTQQEDSAVYLCASSLVQADNTDTQYFGPGTRLTVL.

J is TRBJ2-1 and V is TRBV4-2, with D possibly TRBD1 on 6 matching bases. The CDR3 spans 13 residues. V dropped 0 bases and J dropped 13 bases, with 13 bases sitting between them. CDR1 is LGHNA, CDR2 YNFKEQ, per germline. The CDR3 nucleotides are TGTGCCAGCAGCCAAGAACCGTCGGGACATCAGTTCTTC. Translation: CASSQEPSGHQFF.

The J gene is TRBJ1-1, the V gene TRBV10-3, with D tentatively TRBD1 (5 bases). The CDR3 totals 12 residues. In germline, CDR1 is ENHRY, CDR2 SYGVKD. V shed 1 base and J shed 5 bases, with 5 bases lying between them. CDR3 in amino acids: CAISEWGTEAFF. The CDR3 DNA reads TGTGCCATCAGTGAGTGGGGGACTGAAGCTTTCTTT.

The chain is built from TRBV6-1 and TRBJ1-4; D remains ambiguous. Germline CDR1 and CDR2: MNHNS and SASEGT. Trimming left V 1 base short and J 0 bases short, with 12 bases between. The CDR3 extends over 17 amino acids. CDR3 sequence: CASSEGGGRATNEKLFF. The CDR3 region has the DNA TGTGCCAGCAGTGAAGGGGGAGGGCGTGCAACTAATGAAAAACTGTTTTTT.

J is TRBJ2-7 and V is TRBV18; no reliable D call. CDR3 size: 13 residues. In germline, CDR1 is KGHSH, CDR2 LQKENI. Trimming removed 3 bases from V and 2 bases from J, with 8 bases in between. CDR3 sequence reads: CASSPPGAYEQYF. The DNA of the CDR3 is TGTGCCAGCTCACCCCCCGGAGCCTACGAGCAGTACTTC. The entire variable domain, with the rest obtained from reference TRBV18 and TRBJ2-7, is as follows: NAGVMQNPRHLVRRRGQEARLRCSPMKGHSHVYWYRQLPEEGLKFMVYLQKENIIDESGMPKERFSAEFPKEGPSILRIQQVVRGDSAAYFCASSPPGAYEQYFGPGTRLTVT.

The chain employs TRBV28 and TRBJ2-7; 7 bases fit TRBD2. The ends lost 7 bases at V and 0 bases at J; junction bases unmatched: 12. This CDR3 spans 16 amino acids. The V gene's germline CDR1 is MDHEN and CDR2 SYDVKM. The CDR3 sequence is CASTPEGGSYSYEQYF. The CDR3 DNA reads as TGTGCCAGCACCCCTGAGGGCGGGAGTTACTCCTACGAGCAGTACTTC.

The gene calls are TRBV9 and TRBJ1-2; D may be TRBD1 (5 bases). Looked up from germline, CDR1 is SGDLS and CDR2 is YYNGEE. V was clipped by 5 bases and J by 7 bases, with 15 bases between them. The CDR3 extends over 13 amino acids. The CDR3: CASRVEGWGGYTF. CDR3 DNA: TGTGCCAGCAGGGTGGAGGGGTGGGGTGGCTACACCTTC.

Only one count was recorded for this clone. The rearrangement uses TRBV6-5 and TRBJ2-5, with 9 bases matching TRBD1. The CDR3 has 14 amino acids. CDR1 and CDR2 from the germline V gene are MNHEY and SVGAGI. The ends lost 6 bases at V and 6 bases at J; junction bases unmatched: 8. CDR3 nucleotides: TGTGCCAGCAGCCGCCTACAGGGGGCCCAGACCCAGTACTTC. This codes for CASSRLQGAQTQYF.

The J gene is TRBJ2-3, the V gene TRBV4-1, with D unresolved. The germline V gene encodes CDR1 MGHRA and CDR2 YSYEKL. V dropped 3 bases and J dropped 2 bases, with 0 bases sitting between them. CDR3 length: 11 amino acids. CDR3 residues: CASSHTDTQYF. The CDR3 DNA sequence: TGCGCCAGCAGCCACACAGATACGCAGTATTTT.

The V call is TRBV5-3, the J call TRBJ2-1; TRBD1 agrees at 9 bases. TRBV5-3 is assigned to the ORF class and has an uncertain function. The CDR3 consists of 16 residues. Trimming took 10 bases from V and 5 from J; bases not matched to a gene: 16. The DNA of the CDR3 is TGTGCCGCCCAGGGGGGAAACAGGGGGCGCAACAATGAGCAGTTCTTC. Protein: CAAQGGNRGRNNEQFF.

The CDR3, as DNA: TGCGCCAGCCAGGGGCCCTACAATGAGCAGTTCTTC. Protein sequence: CASQGPYNEQFF. The chain employs TRBV4-1 and TRBJ2-1; TRBD1 is a possible D gene (6 bases). This CDR3 has 12 residues. The germline CDR1 and CDR2 sequences are MGHRA and YSYEKL. V was cut by 8 bases and J by 2 bases, with 7 bases left in between.

This rearrangement joins TRBV10-3 to TRBJ2-7, with D perhaps matching TRBD1 or TRBD2 (5 bases each). Trimming stripped 0 bases from V and 3 bases from J, with 9 bases between. Germline V gene lookup returns CDR1 ENHRY and CDR2 SYGVKD. The CDR3 is 14 amino acids. The CDR3 protein is CAISESGAYYEQYV. Here the CDR3 DNA reads TGTGCCATCAGTGAGTCCGGGGCCTACTACGAGCAGTACGTC.